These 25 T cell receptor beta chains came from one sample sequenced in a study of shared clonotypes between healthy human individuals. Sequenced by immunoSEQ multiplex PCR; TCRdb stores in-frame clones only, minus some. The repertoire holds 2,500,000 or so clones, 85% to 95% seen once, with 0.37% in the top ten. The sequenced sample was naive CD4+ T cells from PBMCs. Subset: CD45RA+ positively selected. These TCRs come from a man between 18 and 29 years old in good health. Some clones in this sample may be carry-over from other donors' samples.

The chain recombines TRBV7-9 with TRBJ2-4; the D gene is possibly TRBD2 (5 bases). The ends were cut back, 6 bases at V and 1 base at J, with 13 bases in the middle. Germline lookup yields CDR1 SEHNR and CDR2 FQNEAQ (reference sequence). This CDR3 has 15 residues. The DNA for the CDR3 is TGTGCCAGCAGTTTTCAAACGGGGGCCAAAAACATTCAGTACTTC. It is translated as CASSFQTGAKNIQYF.

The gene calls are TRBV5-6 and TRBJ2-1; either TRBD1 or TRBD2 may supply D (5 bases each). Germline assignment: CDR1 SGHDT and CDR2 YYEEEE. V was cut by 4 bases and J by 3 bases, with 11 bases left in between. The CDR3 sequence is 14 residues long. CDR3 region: CASSRRGVYNEQFF. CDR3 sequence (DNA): TGTGCCAGCAGCCGTAGGGGAGTCTACAATGAGCAGTTCTTC.

The chain's CDR3 is CASSLGTGGVRYGYTF. Written as DNA, the CDR3 is TGTGCCAGCAGCTTAGGGACAGGGGGCGTGCGATATGGCTACACCTTC. J is TRBJ1-2 and V is TRBV7-8; TRBD1 agrees at 11 bases. CDR1 is SGHVS and CDR2 is FQNEAQ in the germline V gene. The CDR3 length is 16 residues. Trimming at V came to 1 base and at J to 5 bases, leaving 6 bases not matched to a gene. Variable domain in full (rest from reference TRBV7-8 and TRBJ1-2): GAGVSQSPRYKVAKRGQDVALRCDPISGHVSLFWYQQALGQGPEFLTYFQNEAQLDKSGLPSDRFFAERPEGSVSTLKIQRTQQEDSAVYLCASSLGTGGVRYGYTFGSGTRLTVV.

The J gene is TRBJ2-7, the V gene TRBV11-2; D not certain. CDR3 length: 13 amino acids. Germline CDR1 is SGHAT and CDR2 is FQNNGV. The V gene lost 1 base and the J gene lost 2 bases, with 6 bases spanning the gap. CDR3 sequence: CASSLVRTYEQYF. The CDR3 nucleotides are TGTGCCAGCAGCTTAGTAAGGACCTACGAGCAGTACTTC.

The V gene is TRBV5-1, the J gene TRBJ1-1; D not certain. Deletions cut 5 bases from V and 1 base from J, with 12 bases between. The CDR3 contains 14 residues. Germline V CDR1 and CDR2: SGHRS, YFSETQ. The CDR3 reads CASRVQLSNTEAFF. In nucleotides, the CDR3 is TGCGCCAGCAGGGTTCAACTTTCGAACACTGAAGCTTTCTTT.

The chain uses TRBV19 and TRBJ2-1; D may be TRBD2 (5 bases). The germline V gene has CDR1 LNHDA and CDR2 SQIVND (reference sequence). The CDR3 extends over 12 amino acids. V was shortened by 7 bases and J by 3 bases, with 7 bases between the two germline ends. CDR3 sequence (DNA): TGTGCCAGTATCGACTACTACAATGAGCAGTTCTTC. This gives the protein CASIDYYNEQFF. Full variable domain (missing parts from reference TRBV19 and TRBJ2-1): DGGITQSPKYLFRKEGQNVTLSCEQNLNHDAMYWYRQDPGQGLRLIYYSQIVNDFQKGDIAEGYSVSREKKESFPLTVTSAQKNPTAFYLCASIDYYNEQFFGPGTRLTVL.

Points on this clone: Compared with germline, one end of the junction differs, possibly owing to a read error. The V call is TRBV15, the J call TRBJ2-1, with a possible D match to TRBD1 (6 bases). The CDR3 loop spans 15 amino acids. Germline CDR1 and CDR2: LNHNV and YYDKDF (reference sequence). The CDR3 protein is CATSRGGSSRGSEIF. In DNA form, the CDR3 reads TGTGCCACCAGCAGAGGAGGATCATCCAGGGGCTCGGAGATCTTC.

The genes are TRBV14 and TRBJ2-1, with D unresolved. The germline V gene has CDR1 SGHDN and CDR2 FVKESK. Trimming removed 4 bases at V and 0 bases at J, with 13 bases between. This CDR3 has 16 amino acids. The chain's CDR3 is CASSPPGLPSYNEQFF. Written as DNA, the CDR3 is TGTGCCAGCAGCCCTCCAGGCCTCCCCTCCTACAATGAGCAGTTCTTC.

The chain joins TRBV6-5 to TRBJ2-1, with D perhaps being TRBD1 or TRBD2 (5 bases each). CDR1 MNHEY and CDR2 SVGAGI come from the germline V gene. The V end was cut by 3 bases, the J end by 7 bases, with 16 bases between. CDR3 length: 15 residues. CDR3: CASSYRSGRGNEQFF. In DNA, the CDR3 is TGTGCCAGCAGTTATCGGTCAGGGCGAGGGAATGAGCAGTTCTTC.

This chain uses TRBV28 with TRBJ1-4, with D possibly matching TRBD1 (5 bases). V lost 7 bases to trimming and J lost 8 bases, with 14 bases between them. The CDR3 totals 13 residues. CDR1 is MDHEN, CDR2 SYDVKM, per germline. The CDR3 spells CASIGRGREKLFF. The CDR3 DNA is TGTGCCAGCATCGGTCGGGGGAGGGAAAAACTGTTTTTT.

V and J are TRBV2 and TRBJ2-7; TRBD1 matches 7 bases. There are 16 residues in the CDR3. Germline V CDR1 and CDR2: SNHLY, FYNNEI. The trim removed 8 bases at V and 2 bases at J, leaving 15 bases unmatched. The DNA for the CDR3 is TGTGCCAGCGTTCCGCAGGGGGTGACCTTTCCCTACGAGCAGTACTTC. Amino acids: CASVPQGVTFPYEQYF.

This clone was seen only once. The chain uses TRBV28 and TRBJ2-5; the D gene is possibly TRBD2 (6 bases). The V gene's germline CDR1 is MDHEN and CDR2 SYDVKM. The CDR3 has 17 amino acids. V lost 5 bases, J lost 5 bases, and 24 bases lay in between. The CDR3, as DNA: TGTGCCAGCAGTCCCGCCCCCAAGGGACGGGGGTGGGAGACCCAGTACTTC. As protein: CASSPAPKGRGWETQYF. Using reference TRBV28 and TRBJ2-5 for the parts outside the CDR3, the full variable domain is DVKVTQSSRYLVKRTGEKVFLECVQDMDHENMFWYRQDPGLGLRLIYFSYDVKMKEKGDIPEGYSVSREKKERFSLILESASTNQTSMYLCASSPAPKGRGWETQYFGPGTRLLVL.

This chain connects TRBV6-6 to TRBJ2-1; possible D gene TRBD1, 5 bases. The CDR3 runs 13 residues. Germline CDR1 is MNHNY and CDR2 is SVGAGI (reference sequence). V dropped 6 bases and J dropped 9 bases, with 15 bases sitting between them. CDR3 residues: CASSRDRMAEQFF. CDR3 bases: TGTGCCAGCAGCAGGGATAGGATGGCTGAGCAGTTCTTC.

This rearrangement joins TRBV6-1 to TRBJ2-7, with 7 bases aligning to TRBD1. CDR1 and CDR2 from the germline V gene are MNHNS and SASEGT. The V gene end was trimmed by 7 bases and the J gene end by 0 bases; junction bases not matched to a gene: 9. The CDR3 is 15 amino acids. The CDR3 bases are TGTGCCAGCAAAATTTCCGGGACAGCCTCCTACGAGCAGTACTTC. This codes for CASKISGTASYEQYF.

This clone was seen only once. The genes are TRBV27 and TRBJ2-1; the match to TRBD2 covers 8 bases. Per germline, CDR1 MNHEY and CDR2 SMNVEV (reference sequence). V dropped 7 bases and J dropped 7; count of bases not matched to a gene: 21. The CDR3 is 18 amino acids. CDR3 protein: CASTQSPAWSGGKNEQFF. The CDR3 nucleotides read TGTGCCAGCACCCAGTCCCCCGCGTGGTCGGGAGGGAAAAATGAGCAGTTCTTC.

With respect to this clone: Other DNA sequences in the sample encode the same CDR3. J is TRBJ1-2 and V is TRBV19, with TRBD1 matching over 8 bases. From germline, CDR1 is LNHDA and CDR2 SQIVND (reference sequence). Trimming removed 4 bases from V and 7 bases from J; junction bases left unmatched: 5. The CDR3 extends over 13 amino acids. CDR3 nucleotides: TGTGCCAGTAGTACGACAGGGGCTATTGGCTACACCTTC. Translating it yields CASSTTGAIGYTF.

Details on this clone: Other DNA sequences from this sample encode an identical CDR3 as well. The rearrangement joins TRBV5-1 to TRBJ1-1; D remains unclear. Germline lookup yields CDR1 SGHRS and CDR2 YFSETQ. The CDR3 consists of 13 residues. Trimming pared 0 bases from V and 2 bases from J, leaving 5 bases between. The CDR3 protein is CASSLGVNTEAFF. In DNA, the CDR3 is TGCGCCAGCAGCTTGGGGGTTAACACTGAAGCTTTCTTT.

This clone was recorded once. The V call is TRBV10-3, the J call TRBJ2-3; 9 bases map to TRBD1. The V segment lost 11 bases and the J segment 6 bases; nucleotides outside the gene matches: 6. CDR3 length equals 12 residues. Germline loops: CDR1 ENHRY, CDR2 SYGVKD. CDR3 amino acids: CALGTGSDTQYF. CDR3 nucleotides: TGTGCCCTTGGGACAGGGTCCGATACGCAGTATTTT.

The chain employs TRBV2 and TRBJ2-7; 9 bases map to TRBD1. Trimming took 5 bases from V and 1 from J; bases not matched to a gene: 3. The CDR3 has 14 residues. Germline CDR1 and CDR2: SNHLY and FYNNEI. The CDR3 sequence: CASSRDRASYEQYF. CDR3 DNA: TGTGCCAGCAGTCGGGACAGGGCGTCCTACGAGCAGTACTTC.

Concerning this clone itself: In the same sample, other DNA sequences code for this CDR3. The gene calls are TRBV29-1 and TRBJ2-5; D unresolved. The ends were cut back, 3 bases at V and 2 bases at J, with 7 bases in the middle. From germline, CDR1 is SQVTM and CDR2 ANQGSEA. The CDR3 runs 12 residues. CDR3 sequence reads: CSVESGQETQYF. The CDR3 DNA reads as TGCAGCGTTGAGTCCGGGCAAGAGACCCAGTACTTC.

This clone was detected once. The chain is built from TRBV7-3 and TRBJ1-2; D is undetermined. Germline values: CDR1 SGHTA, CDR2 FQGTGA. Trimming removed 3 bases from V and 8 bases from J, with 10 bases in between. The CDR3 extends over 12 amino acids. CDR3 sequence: CASSLEARGYTF. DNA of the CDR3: TGTGCCAGCAGCTTGGAAGCCCGGGGCTACACCTTC.

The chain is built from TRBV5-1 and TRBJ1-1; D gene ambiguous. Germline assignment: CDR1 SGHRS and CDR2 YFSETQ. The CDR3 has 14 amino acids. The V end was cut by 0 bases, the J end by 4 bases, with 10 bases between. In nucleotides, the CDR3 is TGCGCCAGCAGCTTGGGACCCCAAGGCACTGAAGCTTTCTTT. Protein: CASSLGPQGTEAFF.

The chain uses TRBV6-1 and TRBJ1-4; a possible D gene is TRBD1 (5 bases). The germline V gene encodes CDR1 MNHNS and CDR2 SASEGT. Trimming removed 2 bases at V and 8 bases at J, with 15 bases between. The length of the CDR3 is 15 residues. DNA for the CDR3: TGTGCCAGCAGTGAATTGGGGGGACGAAGGGAAAAACTGTTTTTT. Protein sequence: CASSELGGRREKLFF.

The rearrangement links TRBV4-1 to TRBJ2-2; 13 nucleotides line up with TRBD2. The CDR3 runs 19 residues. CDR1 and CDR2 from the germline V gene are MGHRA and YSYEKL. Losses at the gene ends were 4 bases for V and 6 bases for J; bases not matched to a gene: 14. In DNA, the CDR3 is TGCGCCAGCAGCCCGAGGGGGACTTCACTAGCGGGAGGGTCCGGGGAGCTGTTTTTT. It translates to CASSPRGTSLAGGSGELFF.

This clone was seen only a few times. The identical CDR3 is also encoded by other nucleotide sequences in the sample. This CDR3 reads CASSGGTGDQPQHF. CDR3 nucleotides: TGTGCCAGCAGTGGGGGGACAGGAGATCAGCCCCAGCATTTT. The V call is TRBV2, the J call TRBJ1-5, with TRBD1 matching over 8 bases. Trimming at V came to 4 bases and at J to 5 bases, leaving 4 bases not matched to a gene. The CDR3 sequence is 14 residues long. From germline, CDR1 is SNHLY and CDR2 FYNNEI.